These T cell receptor beta chains were read from a single sample in a study of shared clonotypes between healthy human individuals. TCRdb keeps only in-frame clones here, not all; method: immunoSEQ multiplex PCR. Of roughly 1,500,000 clones in the sample, about 98.5% were seen once. Sequencing was done on a sample of naive CD4+ T cells sorted from blood. The receptor source for this set is a man aged 25 to 40 in good health. Each CDR3 is given with its conserved first and last residue. D genes are given only for firm matches. Clone size is shown for a subset of rows, as once, few, many or a class of expanded clone.

v_call	j_call	d_call	clone_size	cdr3_nt	cdr3_aa
TRBV27	TRBJ2-7	-	-	TGTGCCAGCAGCGGGAGCGGTTACGAGCAGTACTTC	CASSGSGYEQYF
TRBV28	TRBJ1-5	-	-	TGTGCCAGCAGTTTCAGCGGGGGATATAGCAATCAGCCCCAGCATTTT	CASSFSGGYSNQPQHF
TRBV5-4	TRBJ2-7	TRBD1	-	TGTGCCAGCAGCTCAAGGGACAGAGGCTACGAGCAGTACTTC	CASSSRDRGYEQYF
TRBV6-5	TRBJ2-7	-	-	TGTGCCAGCAGCCGAACAGGGGGGGATGAGCAGTACTTC	CASSRTGGDEQYF
TRBV5-6	TRBJ2-3	TRBD2	-	TGTGCCAGCAGCTTTTCGGGAGGGCCCACAGATACGCAGTATTTT	CASSFSGGPTDTQYF
TRBV11-2	TRBJ2-3	-	-	TGTGCCAGCAGCTTCACCACCCTAGATACGCAGTATTTT	CASSFTTLDTQYF
TRBV5-4	TRBJ2-3	-	-	TGTGCCAGCAGCTTGGAAAGCAGGAGCACAGATACGCAGTATTTT	CASSLESRSTDTQYF
TRBV9	TRBJ2-7	TRBD2	-	TGTGCCAGCAGCGTATCGGGGACTAGCGTATCCTACGAGCAGTACTTC	CASSVSGTSVSYEQYF
TRBV7-8	TRBJ1-1	-	-	TGTGCCAGCAGCCCCGGGGCGAACACTGAAGCTTTCTTT	CASSPGANTEAFF
TRBV27	TRBJ2-7	TRBD1	once	TGTGCCAGCAGTTTATGGGTAGGACAGGGGACCTACGAGCAGTACTTC	CASSLWVGQGTYEQYF
TRBV6-5	TRBJ1-5	-	-	TGTGCCAGCAGTTACTCGATCGGGGATCAGCCCCAGCATTTT	CASSYSIGDQPQHF
TRBV11-2	TRBJ1-5	-	-	TGTGCCAGCAGCTTCCGGGGGAATCAGCCCCAGCATTTT	CASSFRGNQPQHF
TRBV28	TRBJ2-7	-	-	TGTGCCAGCGTGGGGGGCGACAGGCTATTTACCTACGAGCAGTACTTC	CASVGGDRLFTYEQYF
TRBV20-1	TRBJ2-5	-	-	TGCAGTGCCTACAGAGAGACCCAGTACTTC	CSAYRETQYF
TRBV28	TRBJ1-1	TRBD1	-	TGTGCCAGCAGGCCAGGGGGTAGGACTGAAGCTTTCTTT	CASRPGGRTEAFF
TRBV10-2	TRBJ1-1	-	once	TGCGCCAGCAGTGAGTCGACCGGGGGGCAAGCTTTCTTT	CASSESTGGQAFF
TRBV7-2	TRBJ2-5	TRBD2	-	TGTGCCAGCAGCGCTGAACTAGCGGGAGTTACCCAGTACTTC	CASSAELAGVTQYF
TRBV28	TRBJ2-5	TRBD2	-	TGTGCCAGCAGTTCTAGCGGGAGGGCCGAGACCCAGTACTTC	CASSSSGRAETQYF